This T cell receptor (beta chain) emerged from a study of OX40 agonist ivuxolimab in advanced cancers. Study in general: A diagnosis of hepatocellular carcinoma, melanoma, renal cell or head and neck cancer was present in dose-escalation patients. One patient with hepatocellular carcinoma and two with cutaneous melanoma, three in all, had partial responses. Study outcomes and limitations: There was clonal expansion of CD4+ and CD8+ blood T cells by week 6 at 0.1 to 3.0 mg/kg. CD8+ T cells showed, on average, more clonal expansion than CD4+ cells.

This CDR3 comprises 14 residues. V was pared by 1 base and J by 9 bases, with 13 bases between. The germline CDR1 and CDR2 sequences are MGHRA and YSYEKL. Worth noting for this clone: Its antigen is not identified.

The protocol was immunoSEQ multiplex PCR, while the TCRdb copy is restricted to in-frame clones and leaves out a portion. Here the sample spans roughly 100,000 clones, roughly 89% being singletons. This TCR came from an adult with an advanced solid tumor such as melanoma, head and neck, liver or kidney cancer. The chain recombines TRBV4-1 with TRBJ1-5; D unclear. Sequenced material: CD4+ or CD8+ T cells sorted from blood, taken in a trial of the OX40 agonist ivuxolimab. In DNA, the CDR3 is TGCGCCAGCAGCCAAGTTCCCTTAACTTGGCCCCAGCATTTT. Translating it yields CASSQVPLTWPQHF.